This T cell receptor beta chain was identified in a study of T cells in Graves' hyperthyroidism and ophthalmopathy. General study findings and limits: Clonotypes that were expanded in thyroid above 0.001 mostly appeared in blood too.

The V gene lost 3 bases and the J gene lost 5 bases, with 17 bases spanning the gap. The CDR3 loop spans 16 amino acids. Germline-derived CDR1 and CDR2 are SGHTS and YDEGEE. The TCR beta CDR3 regions underwent amplification using RNA transcripts as the source. First-round RT-PCR with HTBI primers amplified the TCR CDR3 region. TCRdb reprocessed the multiplex PCR reads via MiXCR and lists one record per CDR3 protein. The sample lists almost 600,000 distinct CDR3 sequences; about 45% were seen once. This clonotype has ten or more counts. Its antigen is still unknown. Patients counted as stable if ophthalmopathy did not develop within 18 months. Exclusions: uncontrolled infection, other autoimmune disease, pregnancy, lactation. Every diagnosis used clinical symptoms, serum thyroxine and TRAb, thyroid ultrasound and orbital computed tomography.

This rearrangement joins TRBV5-8 to TRBJ2-2, with a weak D call TRBD2 (5 bases). Material for sequencing was peripheral blood or thyroid tissue (not recorded which). The receptor comes from a woman younger than 35 with Graves' hyperthyroidism. The CDR3 protein is CASSSVKGGGTGELFF. The CDR3 nucleotides read TGTGCCAGCAGCTCCGTAAAAGGAGGTGGGACCGGGGAGCTGTTTTTT.